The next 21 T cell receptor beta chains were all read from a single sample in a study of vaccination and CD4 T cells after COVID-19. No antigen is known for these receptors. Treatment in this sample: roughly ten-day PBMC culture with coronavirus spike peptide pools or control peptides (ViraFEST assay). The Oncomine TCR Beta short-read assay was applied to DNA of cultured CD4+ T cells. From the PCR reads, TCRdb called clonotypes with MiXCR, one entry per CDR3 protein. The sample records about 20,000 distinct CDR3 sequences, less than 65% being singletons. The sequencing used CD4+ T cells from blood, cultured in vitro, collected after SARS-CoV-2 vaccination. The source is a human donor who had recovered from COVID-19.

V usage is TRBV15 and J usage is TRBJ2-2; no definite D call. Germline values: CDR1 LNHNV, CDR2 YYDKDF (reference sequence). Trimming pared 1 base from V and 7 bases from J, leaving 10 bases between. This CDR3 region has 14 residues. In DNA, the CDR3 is TGTGCCACCAGCAGAGGAAATCGCGTCGGGGAGCTGTTTTTT. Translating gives CATSRGNRVGELFF. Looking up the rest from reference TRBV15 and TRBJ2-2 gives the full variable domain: DAMVIQNPRYQVTQFGKPVTLSCSQTLNHNVMYWYQQKSSQAPKLLFHYYDKDFNNEADTPDNFQSRRPNTSFCFLDIRSPGLGDTAMYLCATSRGNRVGELFFGEGSRLTVL.

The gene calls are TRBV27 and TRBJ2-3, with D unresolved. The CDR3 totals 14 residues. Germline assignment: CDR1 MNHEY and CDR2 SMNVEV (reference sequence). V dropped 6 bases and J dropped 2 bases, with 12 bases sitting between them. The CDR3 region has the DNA TGTGCCAGCAGCCTGTGGAAGGCCACAGATACGCAGTATTTT. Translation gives CASSLWKATDTQYF.

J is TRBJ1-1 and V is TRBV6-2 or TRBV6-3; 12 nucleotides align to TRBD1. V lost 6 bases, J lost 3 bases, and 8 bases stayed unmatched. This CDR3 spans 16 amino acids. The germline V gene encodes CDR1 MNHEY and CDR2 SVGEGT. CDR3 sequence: CASSPGTGGPYTEAFF. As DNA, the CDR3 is TGTGCCAGCAGCCCCGGGACAGGGGGCCCCTACACTGAAGCTTTCTTT.

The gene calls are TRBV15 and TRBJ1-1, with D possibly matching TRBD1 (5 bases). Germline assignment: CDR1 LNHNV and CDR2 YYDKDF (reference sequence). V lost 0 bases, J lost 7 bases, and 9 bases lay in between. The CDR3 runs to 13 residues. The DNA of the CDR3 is TGTGCCACCAGCAGAGAGGGGCGGCGTGAAGCTTTCTTT. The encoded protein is CATSREGRREAFF.

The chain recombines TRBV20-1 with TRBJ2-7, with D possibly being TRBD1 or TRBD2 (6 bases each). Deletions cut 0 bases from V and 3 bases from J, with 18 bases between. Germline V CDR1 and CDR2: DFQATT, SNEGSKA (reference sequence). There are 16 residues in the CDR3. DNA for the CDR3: TGCAGTGCTAGAGATCCTGGAGGGCACAGGGTCTACGAGCAGTACTTC. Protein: CSARDPGGHRVYEQYF.

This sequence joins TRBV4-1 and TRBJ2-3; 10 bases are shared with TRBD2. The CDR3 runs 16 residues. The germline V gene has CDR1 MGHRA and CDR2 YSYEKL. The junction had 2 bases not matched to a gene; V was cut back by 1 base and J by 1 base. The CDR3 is CASSQGTSGRTDTQYF. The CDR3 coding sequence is TGCGCCAGCAGCCAAGGGACTAGCGGACGCACAGATACGCAGTATTTT.

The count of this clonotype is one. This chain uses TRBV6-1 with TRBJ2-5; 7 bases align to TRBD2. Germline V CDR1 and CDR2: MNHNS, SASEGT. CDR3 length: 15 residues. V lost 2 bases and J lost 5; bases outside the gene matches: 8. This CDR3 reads CASSEWLRGGETQYF. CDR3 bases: TGTGCCAGCAGTGAATGGTTAAGGGGAGGGGAGACCCAGTACTTC.

The CDR3 nucleotides read TGTGCCAGCAGTTTCGTACAGGGGCAGTCTGGAAACACCATATATTTT. It codes for CASSFVQGQSGNTIYF. This chain connects TRBV6-5 to TRBJ1-3; 7 bases fit TRBD1. The CDR3 spans 16 residues. CDR1 MNHEY and CDR2 SVGAGI come from the germline V gene. The junction had 7 bases not matched to a gene; V was cut back by 4 bases and J by 1 base.

Here the CDR3 DNA reads TGTGCCACCAGCAGGACTGCAGGGGATCCTCATCAGCCCCAGCATTTT. This translates into CATSRTAGDPHQPQHF. The rearrangement links TRBV15 to TRBJ1-5; weak D call: TRBD1 (6 bases). Trimming pared 3 bases from V and 5 bases from J, leaving 17 bases between. Germline CDR1 and CDR2: LNHNV and YYDKDF (reference sequence). The CDR3 runs to 16 residues. The variable domain in full, completed from reference TRBV15 and TRBJ1-5, reads DAMVIQNPRYQVTQFGKPVTLSCSQTLNHNVMYWYQQKSSQAPKLLFHYYDKDFNNEADTPDNFQSRRPNTSFCFLDIRSPGLGDTAMYLCATSRTAGDPHQPQHFGDGTRLSIL.

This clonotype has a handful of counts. The DNA for the CDR3 is TGCAGTGCTAGAGGTCGGGCGGGAGTCACAGATACGCAGTATTTT. Its translation: CSARGRAGVTDTQYF. This rearrangement joins TRBV20-1 to TRBJ2-3; 7 nucleotides align to TRBD2. In germline, CDR1 is DFQATT, CDR2 SNEGSKA (reference sequence). The CDR3 length is 15 residues. The junction had 6 bases not matched to a gene; V was cut back by 1 base and J by 2 bases.

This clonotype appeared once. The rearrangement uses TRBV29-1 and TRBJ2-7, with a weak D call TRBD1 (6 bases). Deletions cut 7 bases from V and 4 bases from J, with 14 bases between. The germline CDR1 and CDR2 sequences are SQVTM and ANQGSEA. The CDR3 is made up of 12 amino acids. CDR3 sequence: CSATGSGYEQYF. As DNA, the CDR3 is TGCAGCGCCACAGGGAGTGGGTACGAGCAGTACTTC.

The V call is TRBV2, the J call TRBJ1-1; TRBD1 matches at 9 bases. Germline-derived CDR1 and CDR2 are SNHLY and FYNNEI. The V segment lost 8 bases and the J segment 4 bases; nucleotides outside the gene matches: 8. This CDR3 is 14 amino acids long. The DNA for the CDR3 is TGTGCCAGCGGTACAGGGGGCGGATCCACTGAAGCTTTCTTT. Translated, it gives CASGTGGGSTEAFF.

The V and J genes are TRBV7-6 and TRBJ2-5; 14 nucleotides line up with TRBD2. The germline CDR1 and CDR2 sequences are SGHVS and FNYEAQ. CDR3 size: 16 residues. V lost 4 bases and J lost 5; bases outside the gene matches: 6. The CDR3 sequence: CASSSGLAGVGETQYF. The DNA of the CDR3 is TGTGCCAGCAGCTCGGGACTAGCGGGAGTAGGGGAGACCCAGTACTTC.

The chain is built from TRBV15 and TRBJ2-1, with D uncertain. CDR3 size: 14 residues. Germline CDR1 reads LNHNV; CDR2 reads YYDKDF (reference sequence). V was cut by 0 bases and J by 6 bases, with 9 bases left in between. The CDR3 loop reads CATSRDIGTNEQFF. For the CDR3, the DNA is TGTGCCACCAGCAGAGATATCGGAACCAATGAGCAGTTCTTC.

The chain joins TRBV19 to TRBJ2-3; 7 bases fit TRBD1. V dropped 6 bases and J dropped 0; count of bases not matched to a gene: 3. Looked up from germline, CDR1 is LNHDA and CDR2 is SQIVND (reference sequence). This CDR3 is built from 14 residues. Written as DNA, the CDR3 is TGTGCCAGTAGGGGACAGCCCAGCACAGATACGCAGTATTTT. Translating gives CASRGQPSTDTQYF.

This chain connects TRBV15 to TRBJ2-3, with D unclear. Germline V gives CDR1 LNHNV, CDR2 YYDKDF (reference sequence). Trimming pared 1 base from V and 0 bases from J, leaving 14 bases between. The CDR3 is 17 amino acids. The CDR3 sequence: CATSRGWQDHSTDTQYF. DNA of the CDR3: TGTGCCACCAGCAGAGGGTGGCAGGATCACAGCACAGATACGCAGTATTTT.

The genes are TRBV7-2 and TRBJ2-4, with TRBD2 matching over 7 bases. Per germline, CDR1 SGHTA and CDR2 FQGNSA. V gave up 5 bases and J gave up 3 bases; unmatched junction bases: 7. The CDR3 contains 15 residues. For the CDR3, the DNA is TGTGCCAGCAGCCCGGGGGGAGTCGGCAAAAACATTCAGTACTTC. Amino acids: CASSPGGVGKNIQYF.

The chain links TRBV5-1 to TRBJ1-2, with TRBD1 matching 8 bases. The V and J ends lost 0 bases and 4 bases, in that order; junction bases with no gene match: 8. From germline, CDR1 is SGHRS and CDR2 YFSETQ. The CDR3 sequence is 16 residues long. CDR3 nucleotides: TGCGCCAGCAGCTTGGCCCCCAGGGGGCTGGGCTATGGCTACACCTTC. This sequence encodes CASSLAPRGLGYGYTF.

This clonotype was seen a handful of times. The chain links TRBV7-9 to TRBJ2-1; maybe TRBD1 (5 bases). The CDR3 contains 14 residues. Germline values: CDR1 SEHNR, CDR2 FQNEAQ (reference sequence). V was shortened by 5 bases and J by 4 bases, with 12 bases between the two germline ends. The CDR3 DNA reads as TGTGCCAGCAGCACCCAGACAGTTTACAATGAGCAGTTCTTC. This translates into CASSTQTVYNEQFF.

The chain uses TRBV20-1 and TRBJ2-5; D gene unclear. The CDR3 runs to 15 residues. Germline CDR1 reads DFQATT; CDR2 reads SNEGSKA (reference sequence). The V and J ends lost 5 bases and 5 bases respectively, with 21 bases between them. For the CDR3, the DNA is TGCAGTGCTGGGAAGGGCTGGTCAATTTTGGAGACCCAGTACTTC. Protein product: CSAGKGWSILETQYF.

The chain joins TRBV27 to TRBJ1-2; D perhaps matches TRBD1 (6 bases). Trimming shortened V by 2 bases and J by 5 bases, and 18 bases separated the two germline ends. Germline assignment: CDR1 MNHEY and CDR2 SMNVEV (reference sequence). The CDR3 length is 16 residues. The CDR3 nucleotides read TGTGCCAGCAGTTTAACCCCAGGACAGACACGGTATGGCTACACCTTC. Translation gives CASSLTPGQTRYGYTF.